The entry below gives a single T cell receptor (beta chain) sequence along with its context. The target of this receptor is not known. No base qualities exist here, and no much larger clone lies one base off it. Libraries were constructed by the immunoSEQ multiplex PCR assay. In the original analysis: A statistical classification framework was developed to diagnose cytomegalovirus status using the catalog of TCR beta chain sequences. TCRdb took this table from immuneACCESS and kept in-frame rearrangements with V and J called. Such tables lack part of the clones; where checked against another copy, unresolved V genes explain under half of the gap, and the rest is unexplained. That table gives V, J and clone size, and the DNA gave D and trimming. A total of roughly 70,000 clones appear in this sample, 96% of them only once. The ten most abundant clones make up over 3.5% of the sample. This record comes from a study of cytomegalovirus exposure and HLA in healthy donors (dated by TCRdb to about 2017). The study in broad terms: According to a later analysis, the 120 or so validation repertoires were produced on the same platform as the 666 repertoires of the first cohort. The study aimed to test whether signatures of past pathogen exposure could be identified by cataloging public T cell receptors. Besides the first cohort of some 670 subjects, a separate validation cohort made up of about 120 different subjects was used. To predict cytomegalovirus infection status, the study brought together high-throughput TCR immunosequencing, statistical association of individual TCRs with disease status, and machine learning.

Donors formed part of the validation cohort, which comprised 120 subjects and was distinct from the first cohort of under 850 subjects. The V and J ends are trimmed by 0 bases and 6 bases, leaving 15 bases between them. Reading the germline V gene gives CDR1 MGHRA and CDR2 YSYEKL. From its cysteine to its phenylalanine, the CDR3 spans 15 amino acids. The sequence is cut down to CDR3 DNA, 45 bases in frame from base 1. Summary of the overall study and its limitations: The validation cohort had no HLA typing available for a later analysis, so co-occurrence within that cohort was assessed over all 120 or so repertoires. In the study, around 160 TCR beta chains were listed as associated with cytomegalovirus. Most TCR sequences were observed very rarely across donors, whereas some public TCRs were present in many individuals. A few of the identified cytomegalovirus-associated TCR beta chains were confirmed in vitro to be specific for cytomegalovirus antigens. In both the original and validation cohorts, the classifier was reported to diagnose cytomegalovirus status with high specificity and sensitivity. The authors suggested that the approach could potentially be generalized to other disease states and immunological phenotypes. A later analysis found that TCRs clustered in the first cohort also tended to co-occur in the roughly 120 validation repertoires, with 94% of cluster scores above 0.

Material for sequencing was PBMCs. This sequence was found in a woman aged 18-29 years in good health and CMV-seropositive. The sequence links TRBV4-1 to TRBJ2-7; a weak D assignment points to TRBD1 (5 bases agree). DNA sequence: TGCGCCAGCAGCCAAGAGTCCAGGGCTAGTTCCGAGCAGTACTTC. The resulting protein is CASSQESRASSEQYF.